The TCR beta chain described here comes from a study of blood T cell repertoires in COVID-19. In the original processing: Estimation of nucleated cell counts was performed using reference gene primer amplification. This table comes from immunoSEQ multiplex PCR, and its TCRdb copy is limited to in-frame clones, with some not included. V and J calls and clone size are as listed in that table; D and trimming were resolved from the DNA. The data show 240,000 or so clones, around 90% seen once. J gave up 5 bases and V 0 bases, and 3 bases lay outside the gene matches. The germline CDR1 and CDR2 sequences are KGHDR and SFDVKD. CDR3 length: 16 residues.

This sequence originates from a man aged 55 to 70 who had recovered from COVID-19. This chain joins TRBV24-1 and TRBJ2-2; 9 nucleotides agree with TRBD2. The specimen sequenced was peripheral blood. In DNA, the CDR3 is TGTGCCACCAGTGATTTGGCTGCGGGAGGGACCGGGGAGCTGTTTTTT. Translated, it gives CATSDLAAGGTGELFF.